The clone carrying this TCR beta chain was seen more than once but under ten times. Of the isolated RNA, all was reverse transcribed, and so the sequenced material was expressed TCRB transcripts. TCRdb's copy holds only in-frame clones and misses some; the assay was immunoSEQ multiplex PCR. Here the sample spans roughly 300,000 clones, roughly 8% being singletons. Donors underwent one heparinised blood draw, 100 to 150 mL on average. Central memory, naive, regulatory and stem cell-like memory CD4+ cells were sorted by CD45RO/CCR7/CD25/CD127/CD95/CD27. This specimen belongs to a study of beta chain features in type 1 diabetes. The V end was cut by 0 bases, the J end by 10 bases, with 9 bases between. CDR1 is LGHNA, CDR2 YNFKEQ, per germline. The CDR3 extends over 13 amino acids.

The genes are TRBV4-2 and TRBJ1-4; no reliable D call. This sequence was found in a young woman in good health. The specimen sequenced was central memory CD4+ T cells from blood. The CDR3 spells CASSQDFGVKLFF. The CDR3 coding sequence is TGTGCCAGCAGCCAAGATTTTGGCGTAAAACTGTTTTTT.